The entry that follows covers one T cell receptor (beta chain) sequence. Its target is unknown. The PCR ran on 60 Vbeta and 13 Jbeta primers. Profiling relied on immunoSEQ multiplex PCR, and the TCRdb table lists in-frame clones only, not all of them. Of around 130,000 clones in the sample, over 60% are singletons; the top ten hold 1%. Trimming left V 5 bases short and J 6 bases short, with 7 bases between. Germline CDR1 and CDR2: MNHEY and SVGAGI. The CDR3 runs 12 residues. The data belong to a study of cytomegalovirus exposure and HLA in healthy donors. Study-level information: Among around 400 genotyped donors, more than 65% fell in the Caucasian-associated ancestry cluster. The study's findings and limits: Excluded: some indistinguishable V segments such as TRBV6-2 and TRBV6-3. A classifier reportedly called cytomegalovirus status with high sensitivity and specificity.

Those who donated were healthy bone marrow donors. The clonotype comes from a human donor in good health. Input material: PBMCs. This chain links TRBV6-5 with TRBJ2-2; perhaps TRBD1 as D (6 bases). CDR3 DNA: TGTGCCAGCAGTAGGGGGTCCGGGGAGCTGTTTTTT. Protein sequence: CASSRGSGELFF.